This T cell receptor (beta chain) appears in the sequencing data of a study of beta chain features in type 1 diabetes. General study findings and limits: Fewer junction insertions and more nucleotide deletions appeared in type 1 diabetes patients. Among patients, naive, central memory and Treg TCRB repertoires appeared more similar than among healthy donors. A PCR bias possibly favoring shorter templates would apply equally to patients and controls.

In its sample, this clone was seen a few times. What it binds is not known. A CD45RO/CCR7/CD25/CD127/CD95/CD27 panel sorted naive, central memory, regulatory and stem cell-like memory CD4+ cells. Sequenced material consisted of expressed TCRB transcripts (all of the isolated RNA was reverse transcribed). Sequencing was performed with immunoSEQ multiplex PCR; in TCRdb, only in-frame clones are kept and a portion is missing. The data show hundreds of thousands of clones, 15% to 18% seen once. Material: naive CD4+ T cells from blood. The receptor was derived from a man between 18 and 29 years old in good health.

CDR3 protein: CASSFYRPGETQYF. The CDR3 DNA reads TGTGCCAGCAGTTTCTACCGACCTGGAGAGACCCAGTACTTC. The chain is built from TRBV28 and TRBJ2-5, with D unresolved. Trimming pared 3 bases from V and 4 bases from J, leaving 12 bases between. There are 14 residues in the CDR3. Germline loops: CDR1 MDHEN, CDR2 SYDVKM.